This T cell receptor beta chain was sequenced for a study of T-cell reconstitution after alpha-beta-depleted transplantation in children. At least ten counts were recorded for this clonotype. Unique molecular identifiers tagged the TCRbeta library. TCRdb re-called the PCR reads with MiXCR, one entry per CDR3 protein. The sample has roughly 500,000 distinct CDR3 sequences, roughly 33% seen once. The CDR3 covers 12 residues. The V end lost 3 bases, the J end lost 3 bases, and 6 bases lay between the germline ends. This clonotype was sampled from a human donor who donated a stem cell graft to a child with aplastic anemia. This chain joins TRBV12-3 or TRBV12-4 and TRBJ2-7; D remains ambiguous. The sample consisted of PBMCs from the stem cell graft donor, taken from the stem cell graft. CDR3 nucleotide sequence: TGTGCCAGCAGTTTGACTCTCTACGAGCAGTACTTC. It specifies CASSLTLYEQYF.